The 5 T cell receptor beta chains reported below all come from one sample, sequenced in a study of T-cell reconstitution after alpha-beta-depleted transplantation in children. Using unique molecular identifiers, the investigators prepared the TCRbeta library. Each CDR3 protein gets one entry after TCRdb re-called the PCR reads with MiXCR. The sample includes hundreds of thousands of distinct CDR3 sequences, approximately 17% of them seen just once. The sample was PBMCs from the stem cell graft donor, taken from the stem cell graft. Receptor source: a human donor who donated a stem cell graft to a child with acute myeloid leukemia.

This clonotype was detected ten times or more. The gene calls are TRBV5-1 and TRBJ2-6; 11 nucleotides match TRBD1. V was pared by 3 bases and J by 3 bases, with 2 bases of the junction left unmatched. CDR1 is SGHRS and CDR2 is YFSETQ in the germline V gene. There are 16 residues in the CDR3. The CDR3 sequence: CASSWTGGGGANVLTF. CDR3 DNA sequence: TGCGCCAGCAGCTGGACAGGGGGCGGTGGGGCCAACGTCCTGACTTTC.

The chain uses TRBV9 and TRBJ2-2; TRBD2 agrees at 13 bases. CDR3 length: 17 residues. Germline V lookup: CDR1 SGDLS, CDR2 YYNGEE. After removal of 3 bases from V and 1 base from J, the junction contained 3 bases not matched to a gene. The CDR3 bases are TGTGCCAGCAGCGGACTAGCGGGGGGACTGAACACCGGGGAGCTGTTTTTT. Amino acid sequence: CASSGLAGGLNTGELFF.

This clonotype has more than one count but fewer than ten. The chain couples TRBV25-1 to TRBJ1-4; tentative D call: TRBD1 (6 bases). Germline lookup yields CDR1 MGHDK and CDR2 SYGVNS. With 6 bases removed from V and 6 bases from J, the gap between germline ends came to 11 bases. The CDR3 is made up of 13 amino acids. The CDR3 sequence: CASRRGPDEKLFF. The CDR3, as DNA: TGTGCCAGCAGACGGGGGCCGGATGAAAAACTGTTTTTT.

The table lists this clonotype with many counts. The chain recombines TRBV20-1 with TRBJ1-4; TRBD1 agrees at 8 bases. This CDR3 has 15 amino acids. Trimming removed 2 bases from V and 8 bases from J; junction bases left unmatched: 10. Germline CDR1 DFQATT, CDR2 SNEGSKA (reference sequence). CDR3 region: CSARPPTGAGEKLFF. The CDR3 nucleotides are TGCAGTGCTAGACCCCCGACAGGGGCGGGAGAAAAACTGTTTTTT.

Many counts were recorded for this clonotype. The CDR3 DNA follows: TGCGCCAGCAGCCAGGACGGGACAGGGGGAACCGAGCAGTACTTC. This encodes CASSQDGTGGTEQYF. This chain joins TRBV4-3 and TRBJ2-7; 11 bases match TRBD1. The junction had 7 bases not matched to a gene; V was cut back by 3 bases and J by 6 bases. Germline assignment: CDR1 LGHNA and CDR2 YSLEER. The CDR3 is 15 amino acids.